Listed below are T cell receptor beta chains from one sample, sequenced in a study of cytomegalovirus exposure and HLA in healthy donors. TCRdb's copy holds only in-frame clones and misses some; the assay was immunoSEQ multiplex PCR. The sample has about 120,000 clones; around three quarters are singletons. Sample: PBMCs. Receptors were obtained from a man between 40 and 49 years old in good health and CMV-seropositive. The CDR3 runs from the conserved cysteine through the conserved F or W. A D gene is named only where the DNA matches it firmly. Clone size is not always given. Where it is, it says once, few, many or a class for expanded clones.

V gene: TRBV11-3; J gene: TRBJ2-7; D gene: TRBD1; clone size: few; CDR3 protein: CASSKGQTYEQYF; CDR3 DNA: TGTGCCAGCAGTAAGGGACAGACCTACGAGCAGTACTTC
V gene: TRBV15; J gene: TRBJ1-6; D gene: NA; clone size: few; CDR3 protein: CATSSAPGHQPNSPLHF; CDR3 DNA: TGTGCCACCAGCAGTGCCCCGGGACATCAACCTAATTCACCCCTCCACTTT
V gene: TRBV7-2; J gene: TRBJ1-1; D gene: NA; clone size: NA; CDR3 protein: CASSQGTNTEAFF; CDR3 DNA: TGTGCCAGCAGCCAGGGGACGAACACTGAAGCTTTCTTT
V gene: TRBV21-1; J gene: TRBJ1-5; D gene: NA; clone size: once; CDR3 protein: CASSKVTAGQPQHF; CDR3 DNA: TGTGCCAGCAGCAAAGTAACGGCAGGTCAGCCCCAGCATTTT
V gene: TRBV7-2; J gene: TRBJ2-7; D gene: TRBD1; clone size: NA; CDR3 protein: CASRADRGQYEQYF; CDR3 DNA: TGTGCCAGCAGAGCCGACAGGGGGCAGTACGAGCAGTACTTC
V gene: TRBV5-6; J gene: TRBJ1-4; D gene: NA; clone size: NA; CDR3 protein: CASSRGRGATNEKLFF; CDR3 DNA: TGTGCCAGCAGCCGGGGGAGGGGTGCAACTAATGAAAAACTGTTTTTT
V gene: TRBV5-1; J gene: TRBJ1-4; D gene: TRBD1; clone size: NA; CDR3 protein: CASSYGQGFGEKLFF; CDR3 DNA: TGCGCCAGCAGCTACGGACAGGGGTTTGGTGAAAAACTGTTTTTT
V gene: TRBV5-1; J gene: TRBJ1-2; D gene: NA; clone size: once; CDR3 protein: CASSLAEGPGGYGYTF; CDR3 DNA: TGCGCCAGCAGCTTGGCCGAGGGCCCGGGGGGCTATGGCTACACCTTC
V gene: TRBV7-9; J gene: TRBJ1-2; D gene: NA; clone size: many; CDR3 protein: CASSLTGVGYTF; CDR3 DNA: TGTGCCAGCAGCTTAACGGGGGTTGGCTACACCTTC
V gene: TRBV28; J gene: TRBJ2-3; D gene: TRBD2; clone size: NA; CDR3 protein: CASSATRLAGGADTQYF; CDR3 DNA: TGTGCCAGCAGCGCCACCCGACTAGCGGGGGGCGCAGATACGCAGTATTTT
V gene: TRBV5-1; J gene: TRBJ1-6; D gene: NA; clone size: once; CDR3 protein: CASSLVGGGQNSPLHF; CDR3 DNA: TGCGCCAGCAGCTTGGTTGGGGGGGGCCAGAATTCACCCCTCCACTTT
V gene: TRBV25-1; J gene: TRBJ2-7; D gene: TRBD1; clone size: NA; CDR3 protein: CASSSFRDRGSEQYF; CDR3 DNA: TGTGCCAGCAGTAGTTTCCGGGACAGGGGTTCCGAGCAGTACTTC
V gene: TRBV7-9; J gene: TRBJ1-5; D gene: TRBD1; clone size: NA; CDR3 protein: CASSLGQGAVLPQHF; CDR3 DNA: TGTGCCAGCAGCTTAGGGCAGGGGGCAGTTCTGCCCCAGCATTTT
V gene: TRBV7-9; J gene: TRBJ1-5; D gene: NA; clone size: NA; CDR3 protein: CASSLGDGWDQPQHF; CDR3 DNA: TGTGCCAGCAGCTTAGGAGACGGGTGGGATCAGCCCCAGCATTTT
V gene: TRBV4-3; J gene: TRBJ1-3; D gene: TRBD1; clone size: once; CDR3 protein: CASSQDGTGTNTIYF; CDR3 DNA: TGCGCCAGCAGCCAAGATGGGACAGGGACAAACACCATATATTTT
V gene: TRBV6-6; J gene: TRBJ2-5; D gene: NA; clone size: NA; CDR3 protein: CASRTQGHRETQYF; CDR3 DNA: TGTGCCAGCAGAACCCAGGGGCACCGGGAGACCCAGTACTTC
V gene: TRBV18; J gene: TRBJ2-5; D gene: TRBD2; clone size: NA; CDR3 protein: CASSPPGTSVETQYF; CDR3 DNA: TGTGCCAGCTCACCACCGGGGACTAGCGTTGAGACCCAGTACTTC
V gene: TRBV6-6; J gene: TRBJ2-1; D gene: NA; clone size: NA; CDR3 protein: CASRAAQASSYNEQFF; CDR3 DNA: TGTGCCAGCAGAGCCGCACAGGCGAGCTCCTACAATGAGCAGTTCTTC
V gene: TRBV28; J gene: TRBJ1-2; D gene: TRBD1; clone size: NA; CDR3 protein: CASGADRGADGYTF; CDR3 DNA: TGTGCCAGCGGGGCCGACAGGGGCGCCGATGGCTACACCTTC
V gene: TRBV7-2; J gene: TRBJ1-2; D gene: NA; clone size: NA; CDR3 protein: CASSSARDRNYGYTF; CDR3 DNA: TGTGCCAGCAGCTCCGCTCGCGACAGAAACTATGGCTACACCTTC
V gene: TRBV6-5; J gene: TRBJ1-6; D gene: TRBD1; clone size: NA; CDR3 protein: CASSTTGITPLHF; CDR3 DNA: TGTGCCAGCAGTACGACAGGGATCACACCCCTCCACTTT
V gene: TRBV11-3; J gene: TRBJ2-5; D gene: TRBD1; clone size: once; CDR3 protein: CASSPGTGGEETQYF; CDR3 DNA: TGTGCCAGCAGCCCAGGAACAGGGGGCGAAGAGACCCAGTACTTC
V gene: TRBV27; J gene: TRBJ2-3; D gene: TRBD2; clone size: NA; CDR3 protein: CASIPGLAGGPDTQYF; CDR3 DNA: TGTGCCAGCATCCCGGGACTAGCGGGGGGGCCAGATACGCAGTATTTT
V gene: TRBV28; J gene: TRBJ1-5; D gene: NA; clone size: NA; CDR3 protein: CASRGRGRDQPQHF; CDR3 DNA: TGTGCCAGCAGAGGGCGGGGTAGGGATCAGCCCCAGCATTTT
V gene: TRBV10-3; J gene: TRBJ1-1; D gene: NA; clone size: NA; CDR3 protein: CAISETAYTEAFF; CDR3 DNA: TGTGCCATCAGTGAGACAGCTTACACTGAAGCTTTCTTT
V gene: TRBV4-1; J gene: TRBJ2-3; D gene: NA; clone size: once; CDR3 protein: CASSQLGRFRPDTQYF; CDR3 DNA: TGCGCCAGCAGCCAACTGGGCAGGTTCCGCCCAGATACGCAGTATTTT
V gene: TRBV4-3; J gene: TRBJ2-3; D gene: NA; clone size: few; CDR3 protein: CASSQAQGTDTQYF; CDR3 DNA: TGCGCCAGCAGCCAAGCACAGGGCACAGATACGCAGTATTTT
V gene: TRBV27; J gene: TRBJ2-1; D gene: NA; clone size: NA; CDR3 protein: CASRVRSPGNEQFF; CDR3 DNA: TGTGCCAGCAGGGTCCGGTCCCCGGGCAATGAGCAGTTCTTC
V gene: TRBV28; J gene: TRBJ1-1; D gene: TRBD1; clone size: NA; CDR3 protein: CASSQTGTGVEQAFF; CDR3 DNA: TGTGCCAGCAGCCAAACCGGGACAGGTGTCGAGCAAGCTTTCTTT
V gene: TRBV18; J gene: TRBJ2-1; D gene: TRBD2; clone size: NA; CDR3 protein: CASAALAGGLNEQFF; CDR3 DNA: TGTGCCAGCGCTGCACTAGCGGGGGGGCTAAATGAGCAGTTCTTC
V gene: TRBV6-1; J gene: TRBJ1-5; D gene: NA; clone size: NA; CDR3 protein: CASTPMVGGNQPQHF; CDR3 DNA: TGTGCCAGCACCCCGATGGTAGGGGGCAATCAGCCCCAGCATTTT
V gene: TRBV5-6; J gene: TRBJ1-6; D gene: TRBD1; clone size: NA; CDR3 protein: CASSLPGQVNSPLHF; CDR3 DNA: TGTGCCAGCAGCTTGCCTGGACAGGTTAATTCACCCCTCCACTTT
V gene: TRBV2; J gene: TRBJ1-5; D gene: NA; clone size: NA; CDR3 protein: CASSTLRSGSNQPQHF; CDR3 DNA: TGTGCCAGCAGTACACTCCGCAGCGGGAGCAATCAGCCCCAGCATTTT
V gene: TRBV5-5; J gene: TRBJ2-3; D gene: NA; clone size: NA; CDR3 protein: CASRRASAGISTDTQYF; CDR3 DNA: TGTGCCAGCAGGCGGGCCTCGGCAGGAATCAGCACAGATACGCAGTATTTT
V gene: TRBV4-3; J gene: TRBJ1-4; D gene: NA; clone size: NA; CDR3 protein: CASSRSGDPNEKLFF; CDR3 DNA: TGCGCCAGCAGCCGTTCGGGGGACCCTAATGAAAAACTGTTTTTT
V gene: TRBV4-3; J gene: TRBJ2-4; D gene: TRBD1; clone size: NA; CDR3 protein: CASSQGRGQGNIQYF; CDR3 DNA: TGCGCCAGCAGCCAAGGCCGCGGACAGGGGAACATTCAGTACTTC
V gene: TRBV7-2; J gene: TRBJ1-1; D gene: NA; clone size: NA; CDR3 protein: CASSVTRQKNTEAFF; CDR3 DNA: TGTGCCAGCAGCGTAACTCGACAGAAGAACACTGAAGCTTTCTTT
V gene: TRBV7-3; J gene: TRBJ2-1; D gene: TRBD1; clone size: NA; CDR3 protein: CASSSPGGSYNEQFF; CDR3 DNA: TGTGCCAGCAGCTCCCCAGGGGGCTCCTACAATGAGCAGTTCTTC
V gene: TRBV6-1; J gene: TRBJ2-1; D gene: TRBD2; clone size: once; CDR3 protein: CASSPGGAYNEQFF; CDR3 DNA: TGTGCCAGCAGCCCGGGGGGTGCCTACAATGAGCAGTTCTTC
V gene: TRBV7-9; J gene: TRBJ2-3; D gene: TRBD2; clone size: few; CDR3 protein: CASSREAGGSDTQYF; CDR3 DNA: TGTGCCAGCAGCCGCGAGGCGGGGGGGTCAGATACGCAGTATTTT
V gene: TRBV11-1; J gene: TRBJ2-5; D gene: TRBD1; clone size: NA; CDR3 protein: CASSRVVSSGGIETQYF; CDR3 DNA: TGTGCCAGCAGCCGAGTTGTATCGTCAGGGGGCATAGAGACCCAGTACTTC
V gene: TRBV4-2; J gene: TRBJ2-7; D gene: NA; clone size: NA; CDR3 protein: CASSQDQDSYEQYF; CDR3 DNA: TGTGCCAGCAGCCAAGATCAGGACTCCTACGAGCAGTACTTC
V gene: TRBV5-6; J gene: TRBJ1-2; D gene: NA; clone size: NA; CDR3 protein: CASSLAGNYGYTF; CDR3 DNA: TGTGCCAGCAGCTTGGCGGGAAACTATGGCTACACCTTC